This is a list of T cell receptor beta chains from one sample in a study of T cell changes during pregnancy in multiple sclerosis. Profiling relied on immunoSEQ multiplex PCR, and the TCRdb table lists in-frame clones only, not all of them. The sample holds tens of thousands of clones; about 89% are singletons and the top ten take 0.65% to 0.9%. Material: peripheral blood, obtained in the second trimester of pregnancy. Receptor source: a female donor with multiple sclerosis, enrolled in a pregnancy study. The CDR3 runs from the conserved cysteine through the conserved F or W. D genes are given only for firm matches. Rows may omit the clone size; those that give it use once, few, many or a size class.

clone_size,j_call,v_call,d_call,cdr3_aa,cdr3_nt
once,TRBJ2-5,TRBV5-4,TRBD1,CASSPIRGQVETQYF,TGTGCCAGCAGCCCTATCCGGGGACAGGTCGAGACCCAGTACTTC
.,TRBJ2-6,TRBV15,.,CATSTASSGANVLTF,TGTGCCACCAGCACCGCCAGCTCTGGGGCCAACGTCCTGACTTTC
.,TRBJ2-7,TRBV7-8,TRBD1,CASSPTGTVGEQYF,TGTGCCAGCAGCCCGACCGGGACAGTAGGCGAGCAGTACTTC
.,TRBJ2-1,TRBV4-2,TRBD2,CASSPRLAVENEQFF,TGTGCCAGCAGCCCCCGACTAGCAGTCGAGAATGAGCAGTTCTTC
.,TRBJ2-5,TRBV5-4,.,CASGSSPPTLQETQYF,TGTGCCAGCGGGTCTAGCCCCCCAACCTTACAAGAGACCCAGTACTTC
.,TRBJ2-7,TRBV6-1,.,CASTPGEARSYEQYF,TGTGCCAGCACCCCGGGGGAAGCCCGCTCCTACGAGCAGTACTTC
.,TRBJ1-2,TRBV6-6,.,CASRASNYGYTF,TGTGCCAGCAGGGCCTCTAACTATGGCTACACCTTC
.,TRBJ1-1,TRBV18,.,CASSPQGGGTEAFF,TGTGCCAGCTCACCACAGGGAGGCGGCACTGAAGCTTTCTTT
.,TRBJ1-3,TRBV10-3,.,CAISAEEVFSGNTIYF,TGTGCCATCTCCGCGGAGGAGGTTTTCTCTGGAAACACCATATATTTT
once,TRBJ2-3,TRBV4-3,TRBD2,CASSQAGGPTDTQYF,TGCGCCAGCAGCCAAGCGGGGGGGCCCACAGATACGCAGTATTTT
.,TRBJ2-5,TRBV6-5,.,CASSFQERSETQYF,TGTGCCAGCAGTTTCCAGGAACGCTCTGAGACCCAGTACTTC
.,TRBJ1-2,TRBV2,.,CASSVTTANYGYTF,TGTGCCAGCAGTGTAACAACAGCTAACTATGGCTACACCTTC